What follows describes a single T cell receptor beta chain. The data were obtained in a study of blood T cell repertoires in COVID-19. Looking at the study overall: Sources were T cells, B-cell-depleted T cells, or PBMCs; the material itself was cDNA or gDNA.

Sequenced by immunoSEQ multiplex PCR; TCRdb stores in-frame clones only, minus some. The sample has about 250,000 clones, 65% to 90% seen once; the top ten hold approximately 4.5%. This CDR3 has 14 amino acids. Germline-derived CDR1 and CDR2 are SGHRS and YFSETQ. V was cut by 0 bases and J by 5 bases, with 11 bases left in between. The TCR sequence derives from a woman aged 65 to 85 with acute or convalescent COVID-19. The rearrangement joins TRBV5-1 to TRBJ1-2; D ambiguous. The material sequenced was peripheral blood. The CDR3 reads CASSLGTETYGYTF. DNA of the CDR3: TGCGCCAGCAGCTTGGGAACCGAAACTTATGGCTACACCTTC.